The present entry profiles one TCR beta chain with its context. Its antigen remains unidentified. No qualities accompany the bases; no much larger clone lies one base away. The TCR beta CDR3 regions were amplified from the RNA transcripts. For the first round of RT-PCR on the TCR CDR3, the HTBI primer set was used together with the Qiagen OneStep RT-PCR kit. A second multiplex PCR round built the libraries, followed by size selection and purification. Paired-end sequencing of the libraries was performed with 100 bp reads on an Illumina HiSeq2000. Processing in the source paper ran as follows. SOAPnuke was used to process the raw data, with reads discarded if the reads contained adapters or uncalled bases, had a mean Phred below 15, or lacked an exact constant-primer or identifier match. COPE v1.2.5 was used to merge the high-quality paired reads, and each unique nucleotide sequence was defined as a clonotype. MiTCR v1.1 was used to align the clonotypes against IMGT TRBV, TRBD and TRBJ reference segments. Only V-J combinations with frequency above 0.0001, covering roughly 99% of repertoires, were analysed. The TCS score was defined as the ratio of F50 (clonal expansion) to E x V (chaos), calculated using BLOSUM62-based TCRdist between CDR3 peptides within each V-J. Welch's t-statistics and random forest reduced around 550 V-J features to roughly 13, which were used in a naive Bayes classifier (R e1071). TCRdb redid the processing of the public reads, applying fastp at Q25 and MiXCR, and retained in-frame beta chains. CDR3 protein sequences are deduplicated, and each keeps its most common genes and DNA. For this entry, the V and J calls and clone size follow TCRdb and not the study's own pipeline. The sample table records approximately 560,000 distinct CDR3 sequences; about 15% of these occur just once. The ten largest make up roughly 6.6% of the sample.

Stable Graves' hyperthyroidism was defined as no progression to ophthalmopathy during 18 months of follow-up. The hyperthyroidism patients were between 18 and 65 years old and newly diagnosed, with a disease duration of less than 2 months. Patients with uncontrolled infections, other autoimmune diseases, pregnancy or lactation were excluded. Clinical symptoms, serum thyroxine and TRAb, thyroid ultrasound, and orbital computed tomography formed the basis for the diagnoses. PBMCs were isolated from about 10 ml of fresh peripheral blood by Ficoll-Paque density gradient centrifugation. Trizol reagent was used to extract total RNA, and RNA quality was then checked on an Agilent 2100 Bioanalyzer. This sample was included in a study of T cells in Graves' hyperthyroidism and ophthalmopathy (dated by TCRdb to 2018 to 2020). A note on the overall study: Peripheral blood was collected at initial diagnosis, before any treatment. TCR V-J signatures able to tell the groups apart were searched for in a discovery cohort of more than 90 patients, of whom more than 40 had Graves' ophthalmopathy and some 60 had stable Graves' hyperthyroidism. Prospective prediction of ophthalmopathy was tested in an independent validation cohort consisting of roughly 20 hyperthyroidism patients and approximately 16 patients who later progressed to ophthalmopathy. For training and testing, the roughly 100 patients in the discovery cohort were randomly divided in a 7:3 ratio. In over five Graves' hyperthyroidism patients, the study also compared T-cell repertoires from thyroid tissue with T-cell repertoires from blood. After sampling, hyperthyroidism patients received methimazole starting at 30 mg daily, and ophthalmopathy patients received high-dose intravenous methylprednisolone. The paper reports TCR Vbeta CDR3 sequencing of some 140 peripheral blood samples: fewer than 50 ophthalmopathy, about 75 hyperthyroidism and around 17 progressor patients.

Study-wide conclusions, independent of this receptor: Sample size was not statistically predetermined, and investigators were not blinded to group allocation. Ophthalmopathy was separated from stable hyperthyroidism by a 13 V-J signature model, with around 88% sensitivity and roughly 84% specificity obtained in cross-validation and 80%/75% obtained in testing. In validation, the model predicted progression to ophthalmopathy a median of roughly six months before onset, with around 70% sensitivity and just under 75% specificity. Most expanded thyroid clonotypes (frequency above 0.001) were also detected in blood, a finding suggesting that blood repertoires may reflect thyroid immune responses.

Trimming removed 3 bases from V and 3 bases from J, leaving 24 bases between the germline ends. Including cysteine and phenylalanine, the CDR3 has 19 amino acids. The retained sequence is limited to the CDR3, 57 bases, with the frame set at the first base. Reading the germline V gene (reference sequence) gives CDR1 SGHNT and CDR2 YYREEE. Sequencing was performed on blood. The chain was built from TRBV5-4 and TRBJ2-2; the D call is possibly TRBD1 or TRBD2, each sharing 5 bases. This receptor was identified in a young woman with Graves' hyperthyroidism. The sequenced DNA: TGTGCCAGCAGCTCGAAATTTAGCATGGGACGGGGATACACCGGGGAGCTGTTTTTT. Its protein is CASSSKFSMGRGYTGELFF. Reference TRBV5-4 and TRBJ2-2 proteins supply the regions before and after the CDR3; the full variable domain is: ETGVTQSPTHLIKTRGQQVTLRCSSQSGHNTVSWYQQALGQGPQFIFQYYREEENGRGNFPPRFSGLQFPNYSSELNVNALELDDSALYLCASSSKFSMGRGYTGELFFGEGSRLTVL.